Shown below are 20 T cell receptor beta chains from a single sample sequenced in a study of graft-versus-host responses after intestinal transplantation. Profiled with immunoSEQ multiplex PCR; TCRdb holds only in-frame clones, not every one. The sample lists some 9,900 clones, around 92% seen once, with 3.6% in the top ten. Sequencing used PBMCs, obtained more than 40 days after intestinal transplantation. Receptors were obtained from a human patient who received an intestinal transplant, so some T cells may come from the graft donor.

This chain uses TRBV4-1 with TRBJ2-3; D is ambiguous. V lost 7 bases, J lost 6 bases, and 8 bases lay in between. Germline CDR1 and CDR2: MGHRA and YSYEKL. The CDR3 spans 11 residues. CDR3 bases: TGCGCCAGCACCCCCGGCGATACGCAGTATTTT. It codes for CASTPGDTQYF.

J is TRBJ2-7 and V is TRBV6-1; D possibly corresponds to TRBD1 (5 bases). Germline CDR1 reads MNHNS; CDR2 reads SASEGT. V gave up 8 bases and J gave up 3 bases, with 14 bases separating them. The CDR3 totals 13 residues. CDR3 bases: TGTGCCAGCGGGGCCCATCCCCACTACGAGCAGTACTTC. This gives the protein CASGAHPHYEQYF.

V gene TRBV6-6 combines with J gene TRBJ2-3, with D uncertain. This CDR3 region has 12 residues. Germline CDR1 and CDR2: MNHNY and SVGAGI (reference sequence). The V gene lost 6 bases and the J gene lost 2 bases, with 6 bases spanning the gap. The CDR3 loop is CASRESTDTQYF. The DNA of the CDR3 is TGTGCCAGCAGGGAATCCACAGATACGCAGTATTTT.

The chain combines TRBV15 with TRBJ2-5, with D perhaps given as TRBD1 or TRBD2 (5 bases each). The CDR3 runs 15 residues. Per the germline V gene, CDR1 is LNHNV and CDR2 is YYDKDF (reference sequence). Trimming left V 8 bases short and J 2 bases short, with 18 bases between. The CDR3 spells CATRGSRSPQETQYF. In DNA form, the CDR3 reads TGTGCCACCCGGGGCTCGAGGTCCCCTCAAGAGACCCAGTACTTC.

This clone was seen a few times. The gene calls are TRBV7-3 and TRBJ2-1, with TRBD1 identical over 7 bases. The V segment lost 1 base and the J segment 4 bases; nucleotides outside the gene matches: 10. This CDR3 is built from 17 residues. Germline CDR1 reads SGHTA; CDR2 reads FQGTGA. The CDR3: CASSLNLGDSPYNEQFF. The CDR3 DNA follows: TGTGCCAGCAGCTTAAATCTAGGGGACAGCCCTTACAATGAGCAGTTCTTC.

The chain is built from TRBV14 and TRBJ1-1; D ambiguous. V was clipped by 1 base and J by 3 bases, with 6 bases between them. CDR3 length: 13 residues. Germline V CDR1 and CDR2: SGHDN, FVKESK. The CDR3 DNA sequence: TGTGCCAGCAGCCAAGGGATGGACACTGAAGCTTTCTTT. This sequence encodes CASSQGMDTEAFF.

This chain joins TRBV19 and TRBJ1-6; no reliable D call. The germline V gene has CDR1 LNHDA and CDR2 SQIVND (reference sequence). Deletions cut 0 bases from V and 9 bases from J, with 12 bases between. The CDR3 runs to 15 residues. The CDR3: CASSIDFSRISPLHF. The DNA for the CDR3 is TGTGCCAGTAGTATAGATTTTTCGCGGATTTCACCCCTCCACTTT.

The chain carries TRBV5-1 and TRBJ2-5; D gene ambiguous. Germline values: CDR1 SGHRS, CDR2 YFSETQ. This CDR3 region has 12 residues. V gave up 4 bases and J gave up 5 bases, with 9 bases separating them. The CDR3 region is CASSPVMETQYF. DNA of the CDR3: TGCGCCAGCAGCCCGGTTATGGAGACCCAGTACTTC.

This chain connects TRBV5-1 to TRBJ2-3; maybe TRBD2 (5 bases). Looked up from germline, CDR1 is SGHRS and CDR2 is YFSETQ. V shed 0 bases and J shed 2 bases, with 10 bases lying between them. This CDR3 has 15 amino acids. CDR3: CASSLARTYTDTQYF. The CDR3 DNA reads as TGCGCCAGCAGCTTGGCCAGGACTTACACAGATACGCAGTATTTT.

This clone was counted once. V and J are TRBV27 and TRBJ1-5; TRBD1 aligns across 9 bases. V trimming: 6 bases; J trimming: 1 base; junction bases outside the gene matches: 4. Germline values: CDR1 MNHEY, CDR2 SMNVEV (reference sequence). CDR3 length: 15 residues. The CDR3 nucleotides read TGTGCCAGCAGCCCCGACAGGGGGAGCAATCAGCCCCAGCATTTT. Encoded protein: CASSPDRGSNQPQHF.

This chain joins TRBV9 and TRBJ1-5; D is uncertain. This CDR3 spans 15 amino acids. Deletions cut 2 bases from V and 6 bases from J, with 15 bases between. The germline gives CDR1 SGDLS, CDR2 YYNGEE. DNA of the CDR3: TGTGCCAGCAGCGTCTCGGGGTTAAGTAGTCAGCCCCAGCATTTT. It is translated as CASSVSGLSSQPQHF. The full variable domain, in which reference TRBV9 and TRBJ1-5 provide the parts outside the CDR3, is DSGVTQTPKHLITATGQRVTLRCSPRSGDLSVYWYQQSLDQGLQFLIQYYNGEERAKGNILERFSAQQFPDLHSELNLSSLELGDSALYFCASSVSGLSSQPQHFGDGTRLSIL.

This rearrangement joins TRBV9 to TRBJ1-4; 7 bases are a match to TRBD1. Germline V gene data show CDR1 as SGDLS and CDR2 as YYNGEE. V was clipped by 4 bases and J by 3 bases; unmatched bases: 9. The CDR3 is 16 residues long. The CDR3 DNA reads TGTGCCAGCAGCATAAACCGGGACAGCCCTAATGAAAAACTGTTTTTT. The encoded protein is CASSINRDSPNEKLFF.

The chain carries TRBV10-1 and TRBJ2-3, with D maybe TRBD2 (6 bases). The CDR3 runs 13 residues. The ends were cut back, 2 bases at V and 5 bases at J, with 8 bases in the middle. Germline V lookup: CDR1 WNHNN, CDR2 SYGVQD (reference sequence). This chain's CDR3 is CASSERRGDTQYF. The DNA for the CDR3 is TGCGCCAGCAGTGAGAGGAGGGGAGATACGCAGTATTTT.

V is TRBV9 and J is TRBJ2-3; 7 bases align to TRBD2. Germline V CDR1 and CDR2: SGDLS, YYNGEE. The CDR3 is made up of 14 amino acids. V dropped 4 bases and J dropped 6; count of bases not matched to a gene: 8. The DNA of the CDR3 is TGTGCCAGCAGCTCCCGGACTAGTCCGGATACGCAGTATTTT. It is translated as CASSSRTSPDTQYF.

This chain uses TRBV4-2 with TRBJ1-5, with 7 bases identical to TRBD1. The CDR3 consists of 15 residues. Germline CDR1 reads LGHNA; CDR2 reads YNFKEQ. The V segment lost 0 bases and the J segment 5 bases; nucleotides outside the gene matches: 4. The CDR3 here is CASSQDWDRDQPQHF. Written as DNA, the CDR3 is TGTGCCAGCAGCCAAGACTGGGACAGAGATCAGCCCCAGCATTTT.

The chain combines TRBV25-1 with TRBJ2-1, with 8 bases that match TRBD2. V lost 1 base to trimming and J lost 8 bases; unmatched junction nucleotides: 4. The CDR3 consists of 14 residues. Germline V CDR1 and CDR2: MGHDK, SYGVNS. CDR3 loop: CASSELGAGDEQFF. CDR3 coding DNA: TGTGCCAGCAGTGAATTGGGAGCGGGGGATGAGCAGTTCTTC.

This sequence joins TRBV2 and TRBJ1-2; possible D gene TRBD1, 5 bases. Germline loops: CDR1 SNHLY, CDR2 FYNNEI. This CDR3 has 14 residues. V shed 11 bases and J shed 1 base, with 17 bases lying between them. Written as DNA, the CDR3 is TGTGCCGGAATGACAGAGGAACATAACTATGGCTACACCTTC. It codes for CAGMTEEHNYGYTF.

The chain uses TRBV10-1 and TRBJ1-1; D is ambiguous. Germline loops: CDR1 WNHNN, CDR2 SYGVQD (reference sequence). The CDR3 length is 13 residues. The V and J ends lost 6 bases and 6 bases respectively, with 14 bases between them. The CDR3 here is CASRGTAGSEAFF. For the CDR3, the DNA is TGCGCCAGCAGGGGCACAGCCGGCTCTGAAGCTTTCTTT.

The rearrangement uses TRBV29-1 and TRBJ1-2, with D tentatively TRBD1 (6 bases). Trimming removed 7 bases from V and 5 bases from J, with 14 bases in between. Germline-derived CDR1 and CDR2 are SQVTM and ANQGSEA. The CDR3 is 12 residues long. The DNA of the CDR3 is TGCAGCGCGACGGGGGCTGGGTATGGCTACACCTTC. This gives the protein CSATGAGYGYTF.

This CDR3 reads CASSPLPGNGNTIYF. CDR3 coding DNA: TGTGCCAGCAGCCCCCTCCCAGGGAATGGAAACACCATATATTTT. V usage is TRBV7-6 and J usage is TRBJ1-3; a weak D match, TRBD1 (5 bases). The germline V and J ends were trimmed by 5 bases and 3 bases, with 14 bases remaining between them. The germline V gene encodes CDR1 SGHVS and CDR2 FNYEAQ. This CDR3 is 15 amino acids long.